This TCR beta chain was identified in a study of cytomegalovirus exposure and HLA in healthy donors. CDR1 and CDR2 (germline): SGHRS, YFSETQ. V was cut by 0 bases and J by 9 bases, with 9 bases left in between. The CDR3 is made up of 12 amino acids. Donors sampled were nominally healthy, though unrecorded immune exposures were likely. A multiplex PCR was run with 60 Vbeta primers and 13 Jbeta primers. The protocol was immunoSEQ multiplex PCR, while the TCRdb copy is restricted to in-frame clones and leaves out a portion. The sample records about 150,000 clones, around 75% being singletons. Whole-study findings and limits: CMV antigen specificity was confirmed in vitro for a few CMV-associated chains.

A remark on this clone: The antigen remains unidentified.

The sample comprised PBMCs. The genes are TRBV5-1 and TRBJ1-1; D is unclear. The receptor was isolated from a human donor in good health. The CDR3 reads CASSLVGGKAFF. CDR3 DNA: TGCGCCAGCAGCTTGGTTGGAGGGAAAGCTTTCTTT. Variable domain in full (rest from reference TRBV5-1 and TRBJ1-1): KAGVTQTPRYLIKTRGQQVTLSCSPISGHRSVSWYQQTPGQGLQFLFEYFSETQRNKGNFPGRFSGRQFSNSRSEMNVSTLELGDSALYLCASSLVGGKAFFGQGTRLTVV.